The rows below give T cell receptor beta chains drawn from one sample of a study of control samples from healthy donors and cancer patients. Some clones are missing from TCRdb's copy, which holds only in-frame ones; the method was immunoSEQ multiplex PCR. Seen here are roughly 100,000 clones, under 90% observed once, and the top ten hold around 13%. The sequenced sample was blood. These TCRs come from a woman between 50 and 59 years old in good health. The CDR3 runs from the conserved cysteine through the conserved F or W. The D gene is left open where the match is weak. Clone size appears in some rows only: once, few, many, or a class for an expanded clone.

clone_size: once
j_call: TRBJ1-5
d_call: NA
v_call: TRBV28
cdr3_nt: TGTGCCAGCAGTTTATCAGGGGCAGGACAGCCCCAGCATTTT
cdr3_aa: CASSLSGAGQPQHF

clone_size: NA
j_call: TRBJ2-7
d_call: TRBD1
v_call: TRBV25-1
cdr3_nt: TGTGCCAGCAGTGGCACAGGGGGCTACGAGCAGTACTTC
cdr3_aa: CASSGTGGYEQYF

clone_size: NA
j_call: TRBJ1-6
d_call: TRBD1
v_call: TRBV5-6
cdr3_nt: TGTGCCAGCAGCAGAAAGAGCGGGACAGGGGCCTCACCCCTCCACTTT
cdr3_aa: CASSRKSGTGASPLHF

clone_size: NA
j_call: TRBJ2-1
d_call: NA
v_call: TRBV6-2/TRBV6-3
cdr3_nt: TGTGCCAGCAGTTACTTCACGACGAACAATGAGCAGTTCTTC
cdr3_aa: CASSYFTTNNEQFF

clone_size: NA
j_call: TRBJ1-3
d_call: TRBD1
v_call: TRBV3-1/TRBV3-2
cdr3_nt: TGTGCCAGCAGGGCCGGGACAGGGGGAGACACCATATATTTT
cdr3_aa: CASRAGTGGDTIYF

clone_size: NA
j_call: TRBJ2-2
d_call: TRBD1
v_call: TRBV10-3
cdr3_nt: TGTGCCATCAGAACCGGGACAGGAGGCGGGGAGCTGTTTTTT
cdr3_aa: CAIRTGTGGGELFF

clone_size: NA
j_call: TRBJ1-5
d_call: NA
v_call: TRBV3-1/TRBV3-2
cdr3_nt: TGTGCCAGCAGCCAAGATCTGATCCAACTGGTGGACAATCAGCCCCAGCATTTT
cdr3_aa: CASSQDLIQLVDNQPQHF

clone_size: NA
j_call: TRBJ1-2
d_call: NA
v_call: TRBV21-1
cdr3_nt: TGTGCCAGCGATGGCTACACCTTC
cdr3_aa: CASDGYTF

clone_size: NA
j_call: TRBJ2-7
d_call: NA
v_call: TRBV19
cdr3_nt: TGTGCCAGTAGTGTGACGGCGGCTGCTGACGAGCAGTACTTC
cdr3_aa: CASSVTAAADEQYF

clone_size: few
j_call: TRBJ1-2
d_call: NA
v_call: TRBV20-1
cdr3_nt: TGCAGTGCTAGTCCTAACTATGGCTACACCTTC
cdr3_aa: CSASPNYGYTF

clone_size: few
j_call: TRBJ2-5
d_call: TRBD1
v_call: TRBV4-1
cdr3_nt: TGCGCCAGCAGCCAAGGCCCGGTTGGCAGGGGGGAGACCCAGTACTTC
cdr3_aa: CASSQGPVGRGETQYF

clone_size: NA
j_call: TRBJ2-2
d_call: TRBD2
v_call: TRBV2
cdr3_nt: TGTGCCACCGACAACCCTAGCGGGGGTCTCCTGGGCGGGGAGCTGTTTTTT
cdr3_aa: CATDNPSGGLLGGELFF

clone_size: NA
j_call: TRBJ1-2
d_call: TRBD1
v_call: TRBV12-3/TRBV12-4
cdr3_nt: TGTGCCAGCAGTTTTTCAGGGGGGGCTGGCTACACCTTC
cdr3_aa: CASSFSGGAGYTF

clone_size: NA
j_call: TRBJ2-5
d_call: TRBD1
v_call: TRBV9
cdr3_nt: TGTGCCAGCAGCACCCTGACAGGGGAAGAGACCCAGTACTTC
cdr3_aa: CASSTLTGEETQYF

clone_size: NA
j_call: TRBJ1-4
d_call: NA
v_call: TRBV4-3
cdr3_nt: TGCGCCAGCAGCCAAGATAGGTCGGGGGGCGAAAAACTGTTTTTT
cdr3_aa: CASSQDRSGGEKLFF

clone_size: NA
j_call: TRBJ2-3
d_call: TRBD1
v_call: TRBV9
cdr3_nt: TGTGCCAGCAGCGTTGGGGACAGGATCACAGATACGCAGTATTTT
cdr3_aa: CASSVGDRITDTQYF

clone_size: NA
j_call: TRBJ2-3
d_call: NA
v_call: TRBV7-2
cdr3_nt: TGTGCCAGCAGCTTAGGGCTAGTTGGGGGGCCTAGCACAGATACGCAGTATTTT
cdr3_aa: CASSLGLVGGPSTDTQYF

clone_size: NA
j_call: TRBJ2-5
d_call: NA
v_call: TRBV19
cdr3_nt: TGTGCCAGTAGTAAAGGGGCTAGCGCCAACCAGTACTTC
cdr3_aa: CASSKGASANQYF

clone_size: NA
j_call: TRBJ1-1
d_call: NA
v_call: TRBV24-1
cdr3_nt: TGTGCCACCAGTGACAGTGCTACTGAAGCTTTCTTT
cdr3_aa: CATSDSATEAFF

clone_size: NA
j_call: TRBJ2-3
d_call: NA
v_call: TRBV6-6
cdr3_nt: TGTGCCAGCAGTTACCTACAGGGTTCCACAGATACGCAGTATTTT
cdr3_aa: CASSYLQGSTDTQYF

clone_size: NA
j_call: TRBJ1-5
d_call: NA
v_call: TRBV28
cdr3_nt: TGTGCCAGCAGTTTATTGACAACTCAACCCCAGCATTTT
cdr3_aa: CASSLLTTQPQHF

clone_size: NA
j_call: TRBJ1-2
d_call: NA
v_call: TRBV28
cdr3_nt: TGTGCCAGCAGTTCTCCTCGAACCCGTAACTATGGCTACACCTTC
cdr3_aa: CASSSPRTRNYGYTF

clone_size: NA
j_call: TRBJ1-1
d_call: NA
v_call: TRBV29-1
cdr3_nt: TGCAGCGTTGAGGTACAGATCAACACTGAAGCTTTCTTT
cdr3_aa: CSVEVQINTEAFF

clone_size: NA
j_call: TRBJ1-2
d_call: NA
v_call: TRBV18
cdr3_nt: TGTGCCAGCTCACCAGAGGTGGGGAGCTATGGCTACACCTTC
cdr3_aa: CASSPEVGSYGYTF

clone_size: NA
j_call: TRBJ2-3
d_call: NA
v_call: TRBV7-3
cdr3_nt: TGTGCCAGCAGACTCGAGACAATTAGCACAGATACGCAGTATTTT
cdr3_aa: CASRLETISTDTQYF

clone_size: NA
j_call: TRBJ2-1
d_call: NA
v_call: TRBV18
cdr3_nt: TGTGCCAGCTCGTCGGGCACAGTCTCCTACAATGAGCAGTTCTTC
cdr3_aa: CASSSGTVSYNEQFF

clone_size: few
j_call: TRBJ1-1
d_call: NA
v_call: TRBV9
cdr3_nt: TGTGCCAGCAGCGTAGTAGGGGGAGGCACTGAAGCTTTCTTT
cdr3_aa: CASSVVGGGTEAFF

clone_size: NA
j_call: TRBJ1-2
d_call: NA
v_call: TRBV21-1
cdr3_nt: TGTGCCAGCAGCAAGTACCCTAACTATGGCTACACCTTC
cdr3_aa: CASSKYPNYGYTF

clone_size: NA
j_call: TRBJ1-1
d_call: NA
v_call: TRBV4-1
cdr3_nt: TGCGCCAGCAGCCCCCAGCGGGGGGACACTGAAGCTTTCTTT
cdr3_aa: CASSPQRGDTEAFF

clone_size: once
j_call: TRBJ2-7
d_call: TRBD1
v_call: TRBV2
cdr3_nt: TGTGCCAGCAGCAAAACGGGGGAACAGGGGGGATTCTCCGAGCAGTACTTC
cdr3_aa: CASSKTGEQGGFSEQYF

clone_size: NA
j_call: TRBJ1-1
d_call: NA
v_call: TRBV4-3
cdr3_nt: TGCGCCAGCTCACTAAGGTCATACACTGAAGCTTTCTTT
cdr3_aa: CASSLRSYTEAFF

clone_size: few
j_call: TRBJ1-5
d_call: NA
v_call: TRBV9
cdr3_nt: TGTGCCAGCAGCGTGGAAAGACAGCCCCATAGCAATCAGCCCCAGCATTTT
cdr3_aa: CASSVERQPHSNQPQHF

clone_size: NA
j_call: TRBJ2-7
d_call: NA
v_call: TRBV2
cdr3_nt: TGTGCCAGCGGCGAGGGCAGAAGCTCCTACGAGCAGTACTTC
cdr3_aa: CASGEGRSSYEQYF

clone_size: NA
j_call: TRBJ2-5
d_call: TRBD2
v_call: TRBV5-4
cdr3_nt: TGTGCCAGCAGACTAGCGGGAGTCCAAGAGACCCAGTACTTC
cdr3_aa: CASRLAGVQETQYF

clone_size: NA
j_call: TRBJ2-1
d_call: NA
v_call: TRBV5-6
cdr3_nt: TGTGCCAGCAGCTATGAAGAGGTGTACAATGAGCAGTTCTTC
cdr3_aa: CASSYEEVYNEQFF

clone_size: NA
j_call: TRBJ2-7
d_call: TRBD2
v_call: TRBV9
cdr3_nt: TGTGCCAGCAGCTTGGGCGGGGGGGTCTACGAGCAGTACTTC
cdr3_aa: CASSLGGGVYEQYF

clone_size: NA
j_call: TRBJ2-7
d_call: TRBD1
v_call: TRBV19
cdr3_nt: TGTGCCAGTAGTAGGGGACAGGGTCCCTACGAGCAGTACTTC
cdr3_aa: CASSRGQGPYEQYF

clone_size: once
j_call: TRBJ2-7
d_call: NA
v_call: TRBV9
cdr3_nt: TGTGCCAGCAGCGGGACGGAGACTTCCTACGAGCAGTACTTC
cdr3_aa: CASSGTETSYEQYF

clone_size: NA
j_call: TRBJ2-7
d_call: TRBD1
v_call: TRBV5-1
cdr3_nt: TGCGCCAGCAGCTTGGCTGGGACAGGGACCTACGAGCAGTACTTC
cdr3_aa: CASSLAGTGTYEQYF

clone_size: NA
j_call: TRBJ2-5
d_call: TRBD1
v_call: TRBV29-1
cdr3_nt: TGCAGCGTTGAAAGGGGGACAGGGGGGGAAGAGACCCAGTACTTC
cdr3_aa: CSVERGTGGEETQYF

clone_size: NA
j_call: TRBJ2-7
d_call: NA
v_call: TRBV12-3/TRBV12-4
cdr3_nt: TGTGCCAGCAGTTTAGCGCTCGTCCGGGGACCGGACTTC
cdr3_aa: CASSLALVRGPDF

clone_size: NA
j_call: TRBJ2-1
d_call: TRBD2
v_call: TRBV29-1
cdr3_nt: TGCAGCGCTAAGGGGGGCAGCGGGGGAGCTGAGCAGTTCTTC
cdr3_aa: CSAKGGSGGAEQFF

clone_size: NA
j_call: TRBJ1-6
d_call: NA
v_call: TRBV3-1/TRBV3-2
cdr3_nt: TGTGCCAGCAGCCCTGACAGATATAATTCACCCCTCCACTTT
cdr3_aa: CASSPDRYNSPLHF

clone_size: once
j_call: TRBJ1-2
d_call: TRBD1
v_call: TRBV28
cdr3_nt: TGTGCCAGCAGTACCGGGACAGACACTAACTATGGCTACACCTTC
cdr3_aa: CASSTGTDTNYGYTF

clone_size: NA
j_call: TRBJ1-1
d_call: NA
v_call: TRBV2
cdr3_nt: TGTGCCAGCAGTGAGGGGCGGGCGGGCACTGAAGCTTTCTTT
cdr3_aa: CASSEGRAGTEAFF

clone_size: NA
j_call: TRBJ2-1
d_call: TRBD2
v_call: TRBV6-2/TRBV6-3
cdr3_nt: TGTGCCAGCAGTCCAGCGGGGGGAGGGGGCAATGAGCAGTTCTTC
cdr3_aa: CASSPAGGGGNEQFF